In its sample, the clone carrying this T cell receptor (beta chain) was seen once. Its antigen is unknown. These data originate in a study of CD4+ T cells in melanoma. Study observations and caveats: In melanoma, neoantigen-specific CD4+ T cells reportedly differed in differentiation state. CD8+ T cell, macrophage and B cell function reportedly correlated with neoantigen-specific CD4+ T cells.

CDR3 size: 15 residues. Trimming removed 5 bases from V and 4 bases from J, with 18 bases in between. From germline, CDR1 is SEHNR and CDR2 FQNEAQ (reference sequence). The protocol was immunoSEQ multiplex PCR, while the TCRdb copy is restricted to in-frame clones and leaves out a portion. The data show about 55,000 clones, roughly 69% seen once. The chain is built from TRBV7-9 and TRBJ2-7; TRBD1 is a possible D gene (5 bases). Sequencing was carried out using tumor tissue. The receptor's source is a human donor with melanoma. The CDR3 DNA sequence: TGTGCCAGCAGCAGACCAGACAAGGGGTTTTACGAGCAGTACTTC. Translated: CASSRPDKGFYEQYF.